This T cell receptor (beta chain) is drawn from a study of cytomegalovirus exposure and HLA in healthy donors. On this clone itself: What it recognizes is unknown.

Germline lookup yields CDR1 SGHNT and CDR2 YYREEE (reference sequence). With 3 bases clipped from V and 7 bases from J, the junction kept 4 bases outside the gene matches. The CDR3 runs to 13 residues. The study, taken as a whole, reports: An analysis that was carried out later associated some 17,000 TCR beta sequences with HLA alleles at 0.05 false discovery rate. TRBV6-2, TRBV6-3 and some other V segments were excluded as indistinguishable. Previous analysis showed most TCR beta V segments were productive about 90% or about 30% of the time.

Researchers ran the PCR with 60 Vbeta and 13 Jbeta primers. Authors' data handling: It was a later analysis that counted roughly 80 million unique TCR beta chains, of which approximately 11 million were shared. Sequencing used immunoSEQ multiplex PCR; TCRdb keeps in-frame clones, though not all of them. V and J calls and clone size are as listed in that table; D and trimming were resolved from the DNA. The table records some 190,000 clones, 60% to 85% of them present only once. This clonotype originated in a woman between 35 and 50 years old in good health and CMV-seronegative. The chain links TRBV5-4 to TRBJ2-7; TRBD2 aligns across 10 bases. Sample: PBMCs. The CDR3 DNA is TGTGCCAGCAGCTACCGGACTAGCGGAGAGCAGTACGTC. It encodes CASSYRTSGEQYV.